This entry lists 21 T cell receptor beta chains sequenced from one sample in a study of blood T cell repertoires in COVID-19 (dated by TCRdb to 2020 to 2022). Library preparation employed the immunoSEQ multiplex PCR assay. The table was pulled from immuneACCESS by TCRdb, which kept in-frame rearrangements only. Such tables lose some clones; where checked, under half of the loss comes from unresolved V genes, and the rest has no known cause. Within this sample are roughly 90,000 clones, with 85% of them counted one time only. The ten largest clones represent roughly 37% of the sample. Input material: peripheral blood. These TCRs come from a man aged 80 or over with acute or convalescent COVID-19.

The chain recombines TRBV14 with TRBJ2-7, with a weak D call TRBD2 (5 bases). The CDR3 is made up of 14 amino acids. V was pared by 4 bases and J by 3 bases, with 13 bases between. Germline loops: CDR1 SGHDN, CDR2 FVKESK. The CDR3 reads CASSPRGSGYEQYF. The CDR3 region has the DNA TGTGCCAGCAGCCCCCGGGGATCCGGCTACGAGCAGTACTTC.

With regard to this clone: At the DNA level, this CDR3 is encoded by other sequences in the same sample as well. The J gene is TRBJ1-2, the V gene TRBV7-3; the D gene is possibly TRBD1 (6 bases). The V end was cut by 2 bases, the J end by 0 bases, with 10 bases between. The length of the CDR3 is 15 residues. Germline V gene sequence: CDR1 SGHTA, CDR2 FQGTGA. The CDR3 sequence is CASSLDGTTNYGYTF. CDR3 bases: TGTGCCAGCAGCTTAGACGGGACAACTAACTATGGCTACACCTTC.

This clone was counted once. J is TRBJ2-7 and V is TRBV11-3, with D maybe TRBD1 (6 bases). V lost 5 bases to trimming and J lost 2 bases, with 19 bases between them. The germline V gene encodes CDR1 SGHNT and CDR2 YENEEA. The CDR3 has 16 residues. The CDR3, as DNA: TGTGCCAGCAGCCAGACCATCGGGACAAAGACCTACGAGCAGTACTTC. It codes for CASSQTIGTKTYEQYF.

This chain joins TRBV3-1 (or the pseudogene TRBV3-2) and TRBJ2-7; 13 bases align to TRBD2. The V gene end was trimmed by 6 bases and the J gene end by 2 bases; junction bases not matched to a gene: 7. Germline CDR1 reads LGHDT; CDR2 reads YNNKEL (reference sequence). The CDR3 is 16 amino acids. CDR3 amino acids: CASSLLAGGPTYEQYF. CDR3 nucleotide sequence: TGTGCCAGCAGTCTACTAGCGGGAGGGCCCACCTACGAGCAGTACTTC.

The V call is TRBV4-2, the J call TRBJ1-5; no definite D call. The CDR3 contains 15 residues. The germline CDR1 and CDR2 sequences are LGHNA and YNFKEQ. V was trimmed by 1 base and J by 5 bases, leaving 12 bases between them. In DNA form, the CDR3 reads TGTGCCAGCAGCCAAGTGGGCCAGAGAGATCAGCCCCAGCATTTT. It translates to CASSQVGQRDQPQHF.

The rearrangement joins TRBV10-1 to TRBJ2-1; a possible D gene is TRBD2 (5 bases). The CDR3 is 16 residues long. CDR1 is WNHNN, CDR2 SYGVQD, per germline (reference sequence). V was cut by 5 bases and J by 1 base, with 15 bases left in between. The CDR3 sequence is CASSPRLKKSYNEQFF. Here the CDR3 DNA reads TGCGCCAGCAGTCCAAGACTAAAAAAATCCTACAATGAGCAGTTCTTC.

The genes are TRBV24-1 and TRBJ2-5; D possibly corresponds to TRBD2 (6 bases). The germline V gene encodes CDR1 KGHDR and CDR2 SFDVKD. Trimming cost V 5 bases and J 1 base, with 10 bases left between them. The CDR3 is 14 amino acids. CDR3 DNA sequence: TGTGCCACCAGTGGCGGGGACCTCCAAGAGACCCAGTACTTC. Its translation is CATSGGDLQETQYF.

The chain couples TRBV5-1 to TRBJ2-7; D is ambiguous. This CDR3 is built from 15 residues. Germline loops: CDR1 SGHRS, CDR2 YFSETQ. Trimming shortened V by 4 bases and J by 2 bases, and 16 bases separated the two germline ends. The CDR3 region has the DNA TGCGCCAGCAGCAAACAGCCCCAGATGCCCTACGAGCAGTACTTC. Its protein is CASSKQPQMPYEQYF.

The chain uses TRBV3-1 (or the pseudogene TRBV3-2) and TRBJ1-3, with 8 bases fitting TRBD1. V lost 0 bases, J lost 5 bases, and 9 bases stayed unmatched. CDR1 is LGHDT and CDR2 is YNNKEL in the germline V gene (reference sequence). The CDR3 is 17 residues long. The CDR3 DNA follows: TGTGCCAGCAGCCAAGATTTGCCAACAGGGGGTCGAAACACCATATATTTT. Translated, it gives CASSQDLPTGGRNTIYF.

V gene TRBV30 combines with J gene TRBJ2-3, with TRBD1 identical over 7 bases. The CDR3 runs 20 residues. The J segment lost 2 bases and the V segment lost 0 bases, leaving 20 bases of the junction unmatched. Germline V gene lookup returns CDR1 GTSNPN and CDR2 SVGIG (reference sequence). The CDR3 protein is CAWSVPQTGPLARVTDTQYF. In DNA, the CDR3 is TGTGCCTGGAGTGTACCCCAGACAGGGCCCTTAGCTCGGGTCACAGATACGCAGTATTTT.

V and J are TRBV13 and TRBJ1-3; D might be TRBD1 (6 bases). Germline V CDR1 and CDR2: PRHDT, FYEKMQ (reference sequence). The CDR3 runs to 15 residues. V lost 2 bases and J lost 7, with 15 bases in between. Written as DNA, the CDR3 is TGTGCCAGCAGCTTACGTAGAACGGGGGGCAACACCATATATTTT. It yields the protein CASSLRRTGGNTIYF.

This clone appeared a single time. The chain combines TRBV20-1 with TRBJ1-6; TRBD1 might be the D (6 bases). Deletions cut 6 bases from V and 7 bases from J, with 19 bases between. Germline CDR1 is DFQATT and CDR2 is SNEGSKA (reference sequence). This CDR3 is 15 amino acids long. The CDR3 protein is CSASTLQGGNSPLHF. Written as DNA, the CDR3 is TGCAGTGCGAGTACCCTACAGGGAGGGAATTCACCCCTCCACTTT.

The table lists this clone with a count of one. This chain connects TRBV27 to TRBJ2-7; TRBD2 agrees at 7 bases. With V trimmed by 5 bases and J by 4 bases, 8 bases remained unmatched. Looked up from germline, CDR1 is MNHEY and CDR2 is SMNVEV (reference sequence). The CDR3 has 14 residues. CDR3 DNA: TGTGCCAGCAGTGAAAACAGGCGGGGGTACGAGCAGTACTTC. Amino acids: CASSENRRGYEQYF.

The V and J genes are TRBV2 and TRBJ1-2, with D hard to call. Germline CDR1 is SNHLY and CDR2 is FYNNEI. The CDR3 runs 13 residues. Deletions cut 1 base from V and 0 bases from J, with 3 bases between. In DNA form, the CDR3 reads TGTGCCAGCAGTGAAGTTACTAACTATGGCTACACCTTC. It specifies CASSEVTNYGYTF. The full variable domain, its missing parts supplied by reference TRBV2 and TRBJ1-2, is EPEVTQTPSHQVTQMGQEVILRCVPISNHLYFYWYRQILGQKVEFLVSFYNNEISEKSEIFDDQFSVERPDGSNFTLKIRSTKLEDSAMYFCASSEVTNYGYTFGSGTRLTVV.

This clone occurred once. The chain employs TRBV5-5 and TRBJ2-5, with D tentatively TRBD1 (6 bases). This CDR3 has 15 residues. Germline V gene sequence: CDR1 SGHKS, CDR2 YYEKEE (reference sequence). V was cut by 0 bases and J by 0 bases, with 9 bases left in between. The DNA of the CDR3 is TGTGCCAGCAGCTTGGAGGGGGTCGACCAAGAGACCCAGTACTTC. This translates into CASSLEGVDQETQYF.

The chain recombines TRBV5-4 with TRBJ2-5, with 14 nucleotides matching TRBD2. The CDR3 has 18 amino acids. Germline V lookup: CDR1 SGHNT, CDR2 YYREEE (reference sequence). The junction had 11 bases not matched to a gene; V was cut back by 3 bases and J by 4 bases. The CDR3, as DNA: TGTGCCAGCAGCTATCCGGGACTAGCGGGAGTGAAGGGAGAGACCCAGTACTTC. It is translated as CASSYPGLAGVKGETQYF.

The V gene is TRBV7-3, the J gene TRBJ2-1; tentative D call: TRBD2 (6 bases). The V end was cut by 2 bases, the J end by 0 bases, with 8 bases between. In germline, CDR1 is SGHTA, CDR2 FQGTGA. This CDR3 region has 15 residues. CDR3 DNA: TGTGCCAGCAGCTTACTCGGGAGCTCCTACAATGAGCAGTTCTTC. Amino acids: CASSLLGSSYNEQFF.

The CDR3 loop reads CAWTLRGSWDTGELFF. DNA for the CDR3: TGTGCCTGGACCCTCAGGGGAAGTTGGGACACCGGGGAGCTGTTTTTT. The chain carries TRBV30 and TRBJ2-2; possible D gene TRBD1, 6 bases. From germline, CDR1 is GTSNPN and CDR2 SVGIG (reference sequence). The CDR3 loop spans 16 amino acids. Trimming took 4 bases from V and 3 from J, leaving 18 bases between them.

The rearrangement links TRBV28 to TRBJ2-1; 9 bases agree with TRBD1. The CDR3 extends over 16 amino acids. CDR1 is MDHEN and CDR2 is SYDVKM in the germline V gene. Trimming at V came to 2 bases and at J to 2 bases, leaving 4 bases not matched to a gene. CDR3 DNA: TGTGCCAGCAGTTTAGAGGGACAGGGAACCTACAATGAGCAGTTCTTC. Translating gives CASSLEGQGTYNEQFF.

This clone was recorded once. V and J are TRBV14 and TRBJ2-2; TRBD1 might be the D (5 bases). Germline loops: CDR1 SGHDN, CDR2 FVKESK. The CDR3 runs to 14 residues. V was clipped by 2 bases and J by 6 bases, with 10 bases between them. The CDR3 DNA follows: TGTGCCAGCAGCCAACGATTAGGGGCCGGGGAGCTGTTTTTT. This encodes CASSQRLGAGELFF.

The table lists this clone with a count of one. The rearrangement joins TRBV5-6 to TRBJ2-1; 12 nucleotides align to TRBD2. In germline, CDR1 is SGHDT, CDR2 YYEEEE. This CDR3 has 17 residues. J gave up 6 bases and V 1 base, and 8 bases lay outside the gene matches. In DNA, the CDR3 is TGTGCCAGCAGCTTGATTGCTAGCGGGAGGGCCCGCAATGAGCAGTTCTTC. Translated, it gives CASSLIASGRARNEQFF.